The sample holds a few counts of the clone carrying this TCR beta chain. No antigen is known for it. The PCR was carried out with 60 Vbeta primers and 13 Jbeta primers. Only in-frame clones appear in the TCRdb table, and some are missing; sequencing was by immunoSEQ multiplex PCR. The table shows 200,000 or so clones, with roughly 80% occurring only once. In nominal health when sampled, donors likely had unrecorded immune exposures nonetheless. CDR1 is SGHDT and CDR2 is YYEEEE in the germline V gene. V was clipped by 0 bases and J by 5 bases; unmatched bases: 1. The CDR3 has 14 amino acids. The data stem from a study of cytomegalovirus exposure and HLA in healthy donors. Points from the study as a whole: Likely technical artifact: a cluster of highly shared sequence variants. In an earlier analysis, productive rearrangement rates for most beta V segments clustered near 87% or 30%.

The chain carries TRBV5-6 and TRBJ2-7; TRBD1 matches at 11 bases. Specimen: PBMCs. The TCR was taken from a woman in her 30s in good health and CMV-seropositive. This CDR3 reads CASSLGDRGNEQYF. The CDR3 DNA reads as TGTGCCAGCAGCTTGGGGGACAGGGGGAACGAGCAGTACTTC.